This entry is about one T cell receptor (beta chain). The antigen is unknown. The PCR employed 60 Vbeta primers together with 13 Jbeta primers. The table came from immunoSEQ multiplex PCR; TCRdb's copy has only in-frame clones and leaves some out. Of about 190,000 clones in the sample, 79% are singletons; the top ten hold about 1.6%. Donors in the study were healthy people who gave bone marrow. This entry comes from a study of cytomegalovirus exposure and HLA in healthy donors. Notes on the study in general: 150 or so TCR beta chains were listed as cytomegalovirus-associated. Most subjects' HLA-A and HLA-B alleles were reportedly predicted from TCR beta sequences. An Asian-associated ancestry cluster reportedly showed fewer N-insertions than the approximately 600-donor mean in a later analysis.

The CDR3 runs to 15 residues. Germline V gene sequence: CDR1 SGHTA, CDR2 FQGNSA. Trimming at V came to 4 bases and at J to 4 bases, leaving 9 bases not matched to a gene. The TCR was taken from a woman between 18 and 30 years old in good health and CMV-seronegative. Sequenced input: PBMCs. This chain connects TRBV7-2 to TRBJ2-7; TRBD2 aligns across 8 bases. This CDR3 reads CASSSPVGGGYEQYF. DNA for the CDR3: TGTGCCAGCAGCTCCCCCGTCGGGGGGGGATACGAGCAGTACTTC.